This TCR beta chain was documented in a study of blood T cell repertoires in COVID-19. In the study overall: Some COVID-19 samples were acute and others convalescent; all came from the United States, Italy and Spain. Sources were T cells, B-cell-depleted T cells, or PBMCs; the material itself was cDNA or gDNA.

The germline gives CDR1 DFQATT, CDR2 SNEGSKA (reference sequence). J gave up 0 bases and V 3 bases, and 11 bases lay outside the gene matches. CDR3 length equals 16 residues. In the authors' methods: Amplified reference gene primers provided the basis for estimating nucleated cell counts. The assay was immunoSEQ multiplex PCR, and TCRdb's table has in-frame clones only and misses some. That table furnishes V, J and clone size, whereas the DNA furnished D and trimming. The sample has 40,000 to 55,000 clones; roughly four fifths are singletons. The origin of this receptor is a human donor with acute or convalescent COVID-19. The donor label of this sample is uncertain. V and J are TRBV20-1 and TRBJ2-7, with TRBD2 matching 7 bases. The sample was peripheral blood. CDR3 DNA sequence: TGCAGTGCTAGTGGTCTAGCGGCCCAAAGCTCCTACGAGCAGTACTTC. Its protein is CSASGLAAQSSYEQYF.